Sequencing of this T cell receptor beta chain was carried out in a study of blood T cell repertoires in COVID-19. Study-level information: Collection of acute and convalescent COVID-19 samples took place in the United States, Italy and Spain. PBMCs, B-cell-depleted T cells, or T cells provided the cDNA or gDNA that made up the material.

This CDR3 region has 14 residues. V lost 7 bases to trimming and J lost 3 bases, with 12 bases between them. CDR1 SEHNR and CDR2 FQNEAQ come from the germline V gene (reference sequence). In the study's own analysis: Estimates of nucleated cell counts were drawn from the amplification of reference gene primers. The data were produced by immunoSEQ multiplex PCR, yet TCRdb's version contains in-frame clones alone and is incomplete. The V and J calls and clone size were taken over from that table, and D and trimming were inferred from the DNA. The profile shows 100,000 to 150,000 clones, 74% of them singletons.

Sequenced material: peripheral blood. This sequence was found in a man aged 55 to 69 with acute or convalescent COVID-19. The chain recombines TRBV7-9 with TRBJ2-2; a weak D match, TRBD1 (5 bases). The CDR3 DNA follows: TGTGCCAGCACGAATAAAGGGGACACCGGGGAGCTGTTTTTT. Encoded protein: CASTNKGDTGELFF.